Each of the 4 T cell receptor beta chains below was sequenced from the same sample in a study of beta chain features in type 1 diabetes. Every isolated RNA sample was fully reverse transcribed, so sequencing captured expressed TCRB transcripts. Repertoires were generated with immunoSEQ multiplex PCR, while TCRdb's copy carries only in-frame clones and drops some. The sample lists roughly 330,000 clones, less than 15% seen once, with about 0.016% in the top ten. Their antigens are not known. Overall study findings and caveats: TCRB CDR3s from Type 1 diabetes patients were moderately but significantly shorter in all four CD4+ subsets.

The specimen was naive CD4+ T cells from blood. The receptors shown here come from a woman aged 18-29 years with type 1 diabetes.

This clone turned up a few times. DNA for the CDR3: TGTGCCAGCTCACCTCCAGACAGGGGTGAAGCTTTCTTT. Residues: CASSPPDRGEAFF. This chain uses TRBV18 with TRBJ1-1; TRBD1 matches at 8 bases. The CDR3 spans 13 residues. V lost 3 bases and J lost 7; bases outside the gene matches: 4. Germline V gives CDR1 KGHSH, CDR2 LQKENI.

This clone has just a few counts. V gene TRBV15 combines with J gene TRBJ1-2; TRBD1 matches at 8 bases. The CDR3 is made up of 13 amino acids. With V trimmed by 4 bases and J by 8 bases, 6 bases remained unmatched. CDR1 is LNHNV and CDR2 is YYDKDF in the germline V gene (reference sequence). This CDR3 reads CATSKDRVYGYTF. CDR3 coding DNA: TGTGCCACCAGCAAGGACAGGGTTTACGGCTACACCTTC.

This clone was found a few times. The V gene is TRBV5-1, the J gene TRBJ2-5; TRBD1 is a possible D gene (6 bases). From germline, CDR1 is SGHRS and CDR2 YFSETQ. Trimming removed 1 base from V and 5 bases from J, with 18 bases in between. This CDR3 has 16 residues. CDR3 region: CASSLSQGGPRETQYF. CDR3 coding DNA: TGCGCCAGCAGCTTGTCACAGGGTGGTCCTCGGGAGACCCAGTACTTC.

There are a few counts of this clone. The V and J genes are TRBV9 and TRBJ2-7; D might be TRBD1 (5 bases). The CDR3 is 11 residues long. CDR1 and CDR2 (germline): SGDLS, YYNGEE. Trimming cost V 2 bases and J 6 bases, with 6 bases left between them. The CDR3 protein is CASSVRGEQYV. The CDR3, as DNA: TGTGCCAGCAGCGTTAGGGGCGAGCAGTACGTC.